The text below deals with one T cell receptor (beta chain). Trimming at V came to 0 bases and at J to 5 bases, leaving 3 bases not matched to a gene. This CDR3 comprises 14 residues. CDR1 and CDR2 from the germline V gene are LGHNA and YNFKEQ. The protocol was immunoSEQ multiplex PCR, while the TCRdb copy is restricted to in-frame clones and leaves out a portion. The sample lists some 87,000 clones, about 90% seen once, with approximately 0.43% in the top ten. The data were taken from a study of OX40 agonist ivuxolimab in advanced cancers. The origin of this receptor is an adult with an advanced solid tumor such as melanoma, head and neck, liver or kidney cancer. The input for sequencing was CD4+ or CD8+ T cells sorted from blood, taken in a trial of the OX40 agonist ivuxolimab. The chain combines TRBV4-2 with TRBJ1-1, with 7 bases matching TRBD1. The CDR3 DNA reads as TGTGCCAGCAGCCAAGAATCCAGGGGGACTGAAGCTTTCTTT. As protein: CASSQESRGTEAFF.